Presented here are 28 T cell receptor beta chains from one specimen sequenced in a study of CD8 T cells in cerebrospinal fluid in Alzheimer's disease. Following a re-call of the 10x single-cell sequencing reads, TCRdb has one entry per CDR3 protein and lacks DNA. In total, the table holds under 850 distinct CDR3 sequences. The sequenced sample consisted of cerebrospinal fluid. The receptors originated from a human donor with Parkinson's disease.

The chain combines TRBV10-1 with TRBJ2-5; there is no DNA to check the TCRdb D call of TRBD1. Looked up from germline, CDR1 is WNHNN and CDR2 is SYGVQD (reference sequence). The CDR3 contains 14 residues. CDR3 region: CASSGTWGAGTQYF.

Judged by frequency, this clonotype is medium-sized. The gene calls are TRBV7-8 and TRBJ2-2. Germline CDR1 SGHVS, CDR2 FQNEAQ. CDR3 length equals 14 residues. CDR3 residues: CASSLTSNTGELFF.

Frequency places this clonotype as medium-sized. V is TRBV3-1 and J is TRBJ1-2; the TCRdb call, TRBD1, lacks DNA for checking. Germline loops: CDR1 LGHDT, CDR2 YNNKEL (reference sequence). The CDR3 extends over 15 amino acids. CDR3 amino acids: CASSQGTVANYGYTF.

This clonotype is medium-sized (0.01 to 0.1%) by frequency. CDR3: CASTRQGLGGYTF. The V and J genes are TRBV27 and TRBJ1-2; the TRBD1 assignment by TCRdb is unverifiable without DNA. The CDR3 spans 13 residues. The germline gives CDR1 MNHEY, CDR2 SMNVEV (reference sequence).

Frequency places this clonotype as medium-sized (0.01 to 0.1%). The rearrangement uses TRBV5-1 and TRBJ1-4; as DNA is missing, the TRBD1 call by TCRdb cannot be tested. The CDR3 is made up of 14 amino acids. CDR1 SGHRS and CDR2 YFSETQ come from the germline V gene. CDR3 residues: CASSRGTFNEKLFF.

This clonotype is classed as medium-sized by frequency. This rearrangement joins TRBV7-2 to TRBJ2-7. There are 13 residues in the CDR3. Germline CDR1 SGHTA, CDR2 FQGNSA. This chain's CDR3 is CASVAESSYEQYF.

This clonotype is labeled large based on frequency. This sequence joins TRBV28 and TRBJ2-7. The germline CDR1 and CDR2 sequences are MDHEN and SYDVKM. The CDR3 loop spans 13 amino acids. This CDR3 reads CASSLEQPYEQYF.

By frequency, this clonotype registers medium-sized (0.01 to 0.1%). The chain has TRBV5-1 and TRBJ2-7. The CDR3 runs to 11 residues. Germline V gives CDR1 SGHRS, CDR2 YFSETQ. This CDR3 reads CASSDSYEQYF. The entire variable domain, with the rest obtained from reference TRBV5-1 and TRBJ2-7, is as follows: KAGVTQTPRYLIKTRGQQVTLSCSPISGHRSVSWYQQTPGQGLQFLFEYFSETQRNKGNFPGRFSGRQFSNSRSEMNVSTLELGDSALYLCASSDSYEQYFGPGTRLTVT.

In terms of frequency, this clonotype is medium-sized. The CDR3 spells CSAGRDQGPGEQFF. V is TRBV20-1 and J is TRBJ2-1; TCRdb selects TRBD1, and the lack of DNA leaves this call unchecked. CDR1 and CDR2 from the germline V gene are DFQATT and SNEGSKA (reference sequence). The length of the CDR3 is 14 residues.

This clonotype is identified as large from frequency. The chain joins TRBV12-3 or TRBV12-4 to TRBJ1-1. The CDR3 is 12 amino acids. CDR3 sequence reads: CASSRPYTEAFF.

Judged by frequency, this clonotype is medium-sized. The rearrangement links TRBV7-7 to TRBJ2-7; the TCRdb D gene call, TRBD1, has no DNA to confirm it. CDR3 size: 14 residues. CDR1 is SSHAT, CDR2 FNYEAQ, per germline (reference sequence). CDR3 protein: CASSLGSGGNEQYF. Full variable domain (outside the CDR3, taken from reference TRBV7-7 and TRBJ2-7): GAGVSQSPRYKVTKRGQDVTLRCDPISSHATLYWYQQALGQGPEFLTYFNYEAQPDKSGLPSDRFSAERPEGSISTLTIQRTEQRDSAMYRCASSLGSGGNEQYFGPGTRLTVT.

The chain has TRBV27 and TRBJ2-1; there is no DNA to check the TCRdb D call of TRBD1. Germline V CDR1 and CDR2: MNHEY, SMNVEV (reference sequence). The CDR3 is 16 residues long. The CDR3 reads CASSSWSGPLGNEQFF.

Considering frequency, this clonotype is large. The rearrangement links TRBV9 to TRBJ1-3; there is no DNA to check the TCRdb D call of TRBD1. This CDR3 is built from 16 residues. In germline, CDR1 is SGDLS, CDR2 YYNGEE. CDR3 residues: CASSEHGRNSGNTIYF.

Considering frequency, this clonotype is medium-sized. This chain links TRBV14 with TRBJ2-3; TCRdb's assignment of TRBD1 cannot be checked, as there is no DNA. This CDR3 spans 15 amino acids. The germline gives CDR1 SGHDN, CDR2 FVKESK. The chain's CDR3 is CASSQQGKGTDTQYF.

The chain combines TRBV7-9 with TRBJ1-1; TCRdb reports TRBD1, a call that lacks DNA to check it against. CDR3 length equals 14 residues. Germline V lookup: CDR1 SEHNR, CDR2 FQNEAQ (reference sequence). The CDR3 region is CASSLWGADTEAFF.

This clonotype is classed as large by frequency. The chain couples TRBV7-3 to TRBJ2-3. Germline CDR1 reads SGHTA; CDR2 reads FQGTGA. CDR3 length: 14 residues. This CDR3 is CASSLTGRKNTQYF. Combining the CDR3 with reference TRBV7-3 and TRBJ2-3 gives the whole variable domain GAGVSQTPSNKVTEKGKYVELRCDPISGHTALYWYRQSLGQGPEFLIYFQGTGAADDSGLPNDRFFAVRPEGSVSTLKIQRTERGDSAVYLCASSLTGRKNTQYFGPGTRLTVL.

Judged by frequency, this clonotype is large. J is TRBJ1-2 and V is TRBV28; the TCRdb D gene call, TRBD1, has no DNA to confirm it. The CDR3 loop spans 13 amino acids. Germline CDR1 reads MDHEN; CDR2 reads SYDVKM. This CDR3 is CASSLLGGNGYTF.

This clonotype is deemed large by its frequency. The CDR3 is CASSLPGVIAETQYF. This chain connects TRBV5-1 to TRBJ2-5; TCRdb's assignment of TRBD1 cannot be checked, as there is no DNA. The germline gives CDR1 SGHRS, CDR2 YFSETQ. This CDR3 contains 15 residues.

By frequency, this clonotype registers medium-sized. The V call is TRBV5-1, the J call TRBJ2-3. Germline assignment: CDR1 SGHRS and CDR2 YFSETQ. The CDR3 spans 15 residues. The CDR3 spells CASNFGLAGPDTQYF.

This clonotype counts as large by frequency. This chain links TRBV11-2 with TRBJ2-1; checking the TCRdb D call of TRBD1 is not possible without DNA. There are 13 residues in the CDR3. Germline assignment: CDR1 SGHAT and CDR2 FQNNGV. This CDR3 is CASSPTLGGEQFF. Variable domain in full (rest from reference TRBV11-2 and TRBJ2-1): EAGVAQSPRYKIIEKRQSVAFWCNPISGHATLYWYQQILGQGPKLLIQFQNNGVVDDSQLPKDRFSAERLKGVDSTLKIQPAKLEDSAVYLCASSPTLGGEQFFGPGTRLTVL.

This clonotype is classed as medium-sized (0.01 to 0.1%) by frequency. The chain recombines TRBV7-2 with TRBJ1-2. There are 12 residues in the CDR3. Germline lookup yields CDR1 SGHTA and CDR2 FQGNSA. The CDR3 region is CASSPGGTSHTF.

In terms of frequency, this clonotype is medium-sized. The rearrangement uses TRBV20-1 and TRBJ2-3; the D gene TCRdb calls, TRBD2, cannot be checked with no DNA. The CDR3 loop spans 13 amino acids. CDR1 and CDR2 (germline): DFQATT, SNEGSKA (reference sequence). CDR3 amino acids: CSARGPTTDTQYF.

This clonotype shows up as medium-sized (0.01 to 0.1%) by frequency. This chain's CDR3 is CASRPVAGKNTGELFF. The chain uses TRBV3-1 and TRBJ2-2; TCRdb selects TRBD2, and the lack of DNA leaves this call unchecked. Germline CDR1 is LGHDT and CDR2 is YNNKEL (reference sequence). The CDR3 is made up of 16 amino acids.

The CDR3 sequence is CASSRGAVGSHPETQYF. The chain links TRBV5-1 to TRBJ2-5; as DNA is missing, the TRBD1 call by TCRdb cannot be tested. Germline assignment: CDR1 SGHRS and CDR2 YFSETQ. This CDR3 region has 17 residues. Together with reference TRBV5-1 and TRBJ2-5, the CDR3 gives the full variable domain: KAGVTQTPRYLIKTRGQQVTLSCSPISGHRSVSWYQQTPGQGLQFLFEYFSETQRNKGNFPGRFSGRQFSNSRSEMNVSTLELGDSALYLCASSRGAVGSHPETQYFGPGTRLLVL.

Its frequency marks this clonotype as medium-sized (0.01 to 0.1%). CDR3 sequence: CASSYFPLTSGRTGELFF. This sequence joins TRBV6-2 or TRBV6-3 and TRBJ2-2; TCRdb outputs TRBD2, but without DNA this stays unchecked. Germline V lookup: CDR1 MNHEY, CDR2 SVGEGT. The CDR3 consists of 18 residues.

According to its frequency, this clonotype is medium-sized. This chain connects TRBV20-1 to TRBJ2-2; the TCRdb call, TRBD2, lacks DNA for checking. Germline CDR1 DFQATT, CDR2 SNEGSKA (reference sequence). The CDR3 runs 14 residues. CDR3: CSVAGVLSTGELFF.

This clonotype is large by frequency. The V and J genes are TRBV28 and TRBJ2-3; lacking DNA, the TRBD2 call made by TCRdb goes unchecked. The length of the CDR3 is 12 residues. The germline gives CDR1 MDHEN, CDR2 SYDVKM. Here the CDR3 reads CASSIGLVEQYF.

Considering frequency, this clonotype is medium-sized. V is TRBV20-1 and J is TRBJ1-6. CDR3 length: 12 amino acids. CDR1 is DFQATT, CDR2 SNEGSKA, per germline (reference sequence). CDR3 sequence: CSASNFNSPLHF.